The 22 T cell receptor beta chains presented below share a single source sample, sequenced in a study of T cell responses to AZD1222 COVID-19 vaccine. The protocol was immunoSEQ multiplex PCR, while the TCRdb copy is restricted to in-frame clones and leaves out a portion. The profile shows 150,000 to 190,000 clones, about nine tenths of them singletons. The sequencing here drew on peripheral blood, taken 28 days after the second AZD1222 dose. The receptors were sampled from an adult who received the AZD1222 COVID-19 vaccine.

As DNA, the CDR3 is TGTGCCAGCAGGGAGGGACAGTTTTATAATTCACCCCTCCACTTT. This codes for CASREGQFYNSPLHF. The chain is built from TRBV6-5 and TRBJ1-6; 7 nucleotides align to TRBD1. Trimming cost V 6 bases and J 4 bases; bases outside gene matches: 6. The germline gives CDR1 MNHEY, CDR2 SVGAGI. The CDR3 spans 15 residues.

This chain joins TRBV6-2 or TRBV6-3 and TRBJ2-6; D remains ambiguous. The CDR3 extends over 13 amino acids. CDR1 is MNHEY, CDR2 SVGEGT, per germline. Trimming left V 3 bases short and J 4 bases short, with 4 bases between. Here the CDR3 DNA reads TGTGCCAGCAGTTATCAGGGGGCCAACGTCCTGACTTTC. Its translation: CASSYQGANVLTF.

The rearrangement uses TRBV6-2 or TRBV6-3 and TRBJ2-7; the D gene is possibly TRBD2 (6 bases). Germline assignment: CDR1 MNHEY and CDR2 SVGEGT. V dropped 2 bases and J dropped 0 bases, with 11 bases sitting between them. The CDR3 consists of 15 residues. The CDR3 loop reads CASSYEAGYSYEQYF. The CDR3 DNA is TGTGCCAGCAGTTACGAAGCGGGCTACTCCTACGAGCAGTACTTC.

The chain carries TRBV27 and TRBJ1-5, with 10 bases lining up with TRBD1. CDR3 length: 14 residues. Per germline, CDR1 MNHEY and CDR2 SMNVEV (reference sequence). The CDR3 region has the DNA TGTGTGTCTGGGACAGGGGAATTCAATCAGCCCCAGCATTTT. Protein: CVSGTGEFNQPQHF.

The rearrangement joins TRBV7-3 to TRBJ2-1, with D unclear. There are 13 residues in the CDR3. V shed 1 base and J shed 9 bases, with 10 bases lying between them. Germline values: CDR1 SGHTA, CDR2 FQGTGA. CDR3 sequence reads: CASSLNPRAEQFF. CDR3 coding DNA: TGTGCCAGCAGCTTAAACCCTCGGGCTGAGCAGTTCTTC.

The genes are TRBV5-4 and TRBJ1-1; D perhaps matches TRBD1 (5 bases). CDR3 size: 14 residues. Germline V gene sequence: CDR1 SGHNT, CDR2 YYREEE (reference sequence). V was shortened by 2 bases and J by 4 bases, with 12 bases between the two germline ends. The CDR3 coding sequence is TGTGCCAGCAGCTTCTCCGCGAGGGGCACTGAAGCTTTCTTT. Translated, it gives CASSFSARGTEAFF.

CDR3 protein: CASSLEGAGGRREQYF. CDR3 nucleotide sequence: TGTGCCAGCAGCTTAGAAGGGGCAGGGGGCCGTCGCGAGCAGTACTTC. This chain links TRBV11-2 with TRBJ2-7; 8 bases align to TRBD1. This CDR3 comprises 16 residues. Germline V gene lookup returns CDR1 SGHAT and CDR2 FQNNGV. Trimming at V came to 0 bases and at J to 6 bases, leaving 10 bases not matched to a gene.

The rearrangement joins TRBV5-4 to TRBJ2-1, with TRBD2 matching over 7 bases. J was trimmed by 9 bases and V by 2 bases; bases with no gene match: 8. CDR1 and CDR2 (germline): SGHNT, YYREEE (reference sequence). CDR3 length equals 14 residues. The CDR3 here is CASSFPPGGTEQFF. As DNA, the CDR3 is TGTGCCAGCAGCTTCCCCCCGGGAGGTACTGAGCAGTTCTTC. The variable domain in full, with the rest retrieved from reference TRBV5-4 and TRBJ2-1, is ETGVTQSPTHLIKTRGQQVTLRCSSQSGHNTVSWYQQALGQGPQFIFQYYREEENGRGNFPPRFSGLQFPNYSSELNVNALELDDSALYLCASSFPPGGTEQFFGPGTRLTVL.

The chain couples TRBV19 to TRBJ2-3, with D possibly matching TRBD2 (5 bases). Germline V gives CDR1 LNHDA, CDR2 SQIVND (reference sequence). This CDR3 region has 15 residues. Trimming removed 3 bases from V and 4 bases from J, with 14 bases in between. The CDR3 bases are TGTGCCAGTAGTATTCAGCCAACTAGTGCAGATACGCAGTATTTT. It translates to CASSIQPTSADTQYF.

In DNA form, the CDR3 reads TGCGCCAGCAGTGAAATAGCGGGAGTCTACAATGAGCAGTTCTTC. It specifies CASSEIAGVYNEQFF. This chain connects TRBV10-2 to TRBJ2-1, with 9 bases fitting TRBD2. The ends lost 3 bases at V and 3 bases at J; junction bases unmatched: 3. This CDR3 comprises 15 residues. Germline loops: CDR1 WSHSY, CDR2 SAAADI.

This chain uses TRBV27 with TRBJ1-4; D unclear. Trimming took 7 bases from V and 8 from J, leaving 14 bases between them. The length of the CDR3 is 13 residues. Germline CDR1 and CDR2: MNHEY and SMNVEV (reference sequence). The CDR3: CASNQVAKEKLFF. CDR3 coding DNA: TGTGCCAGCAACCAGGTGGCCAAGGAAAAACTGTTTTTT.

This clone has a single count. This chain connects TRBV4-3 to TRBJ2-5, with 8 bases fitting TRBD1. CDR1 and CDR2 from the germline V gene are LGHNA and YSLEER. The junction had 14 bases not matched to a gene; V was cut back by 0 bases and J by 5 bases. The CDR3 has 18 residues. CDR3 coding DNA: TGCGCCAGCAGCCAAGATTTGGGGACAGGTTCTCGCGGGGAGACCCAGTACTTC. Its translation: CASSQDLGTGSRGETQYF.

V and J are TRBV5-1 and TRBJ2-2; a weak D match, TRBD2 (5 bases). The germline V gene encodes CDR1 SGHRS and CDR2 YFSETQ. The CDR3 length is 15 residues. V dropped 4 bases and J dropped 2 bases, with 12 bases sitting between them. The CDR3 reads CASSPSTGNTGELFF. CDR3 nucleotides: TGCGCCAGCAGCCCGTCCACGGGAAACACCGGGGAGCTGTTTTTT.

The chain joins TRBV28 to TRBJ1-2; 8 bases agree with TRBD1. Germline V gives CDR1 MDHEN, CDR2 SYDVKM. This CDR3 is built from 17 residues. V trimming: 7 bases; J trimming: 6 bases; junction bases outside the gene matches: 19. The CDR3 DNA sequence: TGTGCCAGCACCCTCGGACAGGGTGCGGGTACAGCCAATGGCTACACCTTC. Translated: CASTLGQGAGTANGYTF.

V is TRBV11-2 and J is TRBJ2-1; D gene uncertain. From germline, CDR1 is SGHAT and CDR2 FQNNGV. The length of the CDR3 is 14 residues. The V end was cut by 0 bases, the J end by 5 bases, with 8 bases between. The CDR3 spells CASSLDASNNEQFF. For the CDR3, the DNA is TGTGCCAGCAGCTTAGATGCCAGTAACAATGAGCAGTTCTTC.

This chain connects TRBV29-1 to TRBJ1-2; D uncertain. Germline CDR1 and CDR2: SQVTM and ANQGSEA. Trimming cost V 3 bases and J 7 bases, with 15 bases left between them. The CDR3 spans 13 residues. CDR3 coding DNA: TGCAGCGTTGATGTGAGGGCAAGGTCTGGCTACACCTTC. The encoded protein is CSVDVRARSGYTF.

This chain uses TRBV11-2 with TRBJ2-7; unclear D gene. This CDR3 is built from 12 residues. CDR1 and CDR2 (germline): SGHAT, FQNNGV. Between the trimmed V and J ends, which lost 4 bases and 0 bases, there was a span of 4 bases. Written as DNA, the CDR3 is TGTGCCAGCAGCTACAGCTCCTACGAGCAGTACTTC. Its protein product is CASSYSSYEQYF.

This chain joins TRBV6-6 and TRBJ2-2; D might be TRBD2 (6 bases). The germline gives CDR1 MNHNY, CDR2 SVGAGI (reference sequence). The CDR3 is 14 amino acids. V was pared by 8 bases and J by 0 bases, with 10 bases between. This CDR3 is CASGGLANTGELFF. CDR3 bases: TGTGCCAGCGGGGGACTTGCGAACACCGGGGAGCTGTTTTTT.

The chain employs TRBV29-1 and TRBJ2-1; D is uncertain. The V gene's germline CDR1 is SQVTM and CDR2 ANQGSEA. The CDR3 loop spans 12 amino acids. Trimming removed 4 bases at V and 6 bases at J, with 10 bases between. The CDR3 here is CSVVPGINEQFF. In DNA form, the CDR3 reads TGCAGCGTTGTACCCGGCATCAATGAGCAGTTCTTC.

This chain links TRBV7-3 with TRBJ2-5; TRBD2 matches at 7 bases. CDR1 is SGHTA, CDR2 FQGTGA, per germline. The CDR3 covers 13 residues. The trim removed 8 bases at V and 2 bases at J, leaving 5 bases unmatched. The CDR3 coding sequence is TGTGCCAGCGGTAGGACTAGTCAAGAGACCCAGTACTTC. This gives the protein CASGRTSQETQYF.

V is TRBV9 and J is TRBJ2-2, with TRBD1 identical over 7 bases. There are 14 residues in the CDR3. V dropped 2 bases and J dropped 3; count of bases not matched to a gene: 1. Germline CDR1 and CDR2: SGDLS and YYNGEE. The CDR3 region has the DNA TGTGCCAGCAGCGTCCAGGGGGACACCGGGGAGCTGTTTTTT. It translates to CASSVQGDTGELFF.

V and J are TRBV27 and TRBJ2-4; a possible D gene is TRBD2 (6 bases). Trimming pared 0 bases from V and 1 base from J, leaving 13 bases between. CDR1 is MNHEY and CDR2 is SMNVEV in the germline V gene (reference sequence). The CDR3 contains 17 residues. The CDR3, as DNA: TGTGCCAGCAGTTTATCGCGGGCGGGGTCCGCCAAAAACATTCAGTACTTC. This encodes CASSLSRAGSAKNIQYF.